These 14 T cell receptor beta chains share one sample of origin, sequenced in a study of blood T cell repertoires in COVID-19. Clones were read by immunoSEQ multiplex PCR, and TCRdb kept only the in-frame ones, dropping some. The data hold 70,000 to 95,000 clones, with 80% to 95% observed a single time. Sequencing used peripheral blood. These receptors all stem from an older woman with active COVID-19.

The gene calls are TRBV24-1 and TRBJ2-7; TRBD1 matches at 8 bases. This CDR3 is built from 15 residues. CDR1 and CDR2 (germline): KGHDR, SFDVKD. V lost 4 bases to trimming and J lost 2 bases; unmatched junction nucleotides: 6. CDR3 sequence reads: CATSDPDRAPYEQYF. DNA of the CDR3: TGTGCCACCAGTGACCCGGACAGGGCCCCCTACGAGCAGTACTTC.

The CDR3 DNA reads TGTGCCAGCAGTACCGACAGCGGGAATCAGCCCCAGCATTTT. Protein sequence: CASSTDSGNQPQHF. The genes are TRBV7-8 and TRBJ1-5; D is possibly TRBD1 (5 bases). The V end was cut by 6 bases, the J end by 4 bases, with 13 bases between. From germline, CDR1 is SGHVS and CDR2 FQNEAQ. The CDR3 totals 14 residues.

CDR3 sequence: CASSLSIGGGGTGELFF. The CDR3 region has the DNA TGTGCCAGCAGTTTATCGATCGGGGGGGGCGGGACCGGGGAGCTGTTTTTT. This chain links TRBV27 with TRBJ2-2; 8 bases map to TRBD2. Germline assignment: CDR1 MNHEY and CDR2 SMNVEV (reference sequence). CDR3 length equals 17 residues. J gave up 5 bases and V 0 bases, and 8 bases lay outside the gene matches.

V usage is TRBV5-4 and J usage is TRBJ1-4; 12 bases agree with TRBD1. Germline CDR1 reads SGHNT; CDR2 reads YYREEE (reference sequence). This CDR3 contains 17 residues. V shed 4 bases and J 3 bases; nucleotides not matched to a gene: 7. CDR3 bases: TGTGCCAGCAGCCTGATGGGACAGGGGGCGGCTAATGAAAAACTGTTTTTT. Encoded protein: CASSLMGQGAANEKLFF.

The chain joins TRBV19 to TRBJ1-4, with no clear D. V was shortened by 5 bases and J by 13 bases, with 23 bases between the two germline ends. The CDR3 is 15 amino acids. Germline V gives CDR1 LNHDA, CDR2 SQIVND (reference sequence). The CDR3 DNA reads TGTGCCAGTAGTGAGGCCACCCTTGGTACGAAAAGACTGTTTTTT. It is translated as CASSEATLGTKRLFF.

This chain links TRBV5-8 with TRBJ2-7, with 14 bases lining up with TRBD2. Germline lookup yields CDR1 SGHTS and CDR2 YDEGEE. CDR3 length: 16 amino acids. With 3 bases clipped from V and 3 bases from J, the junction kept 5 bases outside the gene matches. CDR3 loop: CASSSGLAGEGYEQYF. The CDR3 DNA sequence: TGTGCCAGCAGCTCGGGACTAGCGGGAGAGGGCTACGAGCAGTACTTC.

This clone showed up just once. The chain links TRBV11-2 to TRBJ1-5, with 7 positions matching TRBD1. In germline, CDR1 is SGHAT, CDR2 FQNNGV. V lost 5 bases and J lost 0; bases outside the gene matches: 4. The CDR3 spans 15 residues. The CDR3: CASSLTGASNQPQHF. DNA for the CDR3: TGTGCCAGCAGCCTAACAGGGGCTAGCAATCAGCCCCAGCATTTT.

A single count supports this clone. This sequence joins TRBV5-5 and TRBJ1-1; possibly TRBD1 for D (5 bases). Trimming pared 3 bases from V and 4 bases from J, leaving 13 bases between. The CDR3 extends over 14 amino acids. Looked up from germline, CDR1 is SGHKS and CDR2 is YYEKEE (reference sequence). In DNA form, the CDR3 reads TGTGCCAGCAGCTCCACGCAGGGCAGCACTGAAGCTTTCTTT. Its protein product is CASSSTQGSTEAFF.

V is TRBV3-1 (or the pseudogene TRBV3-2) and J is TRBJ2-7; TRBD1 matches 10 bases. CDR1 LGHDT and CDR2 YNNKEL come from the germline V gene (reference sequence). CDR3 length: 16 residues. Trimming cost V 4 bases and J 2 bases; bases outside gene matches: 8. CDR3 DNA: TGTGCCAGCAGCCTGACAGGGGGCACCCTAACCTACGAGCAGTACTTC. It yields the protein CASSLTGGTLTYEQYF.

This clone was detected only a few times. V is TRBV4-1 and J is TRBJ2-7, with TRBD2 matching 10 bases. Trimming took 5 bases from V and 1 from J; bases not matched to a gene: 5. Looked up from germline, CDR1 is MGHRA and CDR2 is YSYEKL. CDR3 length: 15 residues. The CDR3 region is CASSDLAGVSYEQYF. CDR3 in DNA: TGCGCCAGCAGCGACCTAGCGGGGGTTTCCTACGAGCAGTACTTC.

The chain carries TRBV30 and TRBJ2-2; 7 bases agree with TRBD1. The germline V gene encodes CDR1 GTSNPN and CDR2 SVGIG (reference sequence). The CDR3 has 15 residues. V was pared by 0 bases and J by 1 base, with 2 bases of the junction left unmatched. The CDR3 DNA reads TGTGCCTGGAGTGTTCGGACAGGGAACACCGGGGAGCTGTTTTTT. Its translation is CAWSVRTGNTGELFF.

The chain combines TRBV5-6 with TRBJ2-1, with TRBD2 matching over 8 bases. With V trimmed by 4 bases and J by 3 bases, 3 bases remained unmatched. CDR3 length: 14 amino acids. In germline, CDR1 is SGHDT, CDR2 YYEEEE. The CDR3, as DNA: TGTGCCAGCAGCAGGGGACTAGACTACAATGAGCAGTTCTTC. Amino acids: CASSRGLDYNEQFF. The variable domain in full, completed from reference TRBV5-6 and TRBJ2-1, reads DAGVTQSPTHLIKTRGQQVTLRCSPKSGHDTVSWYQQALGQGPQFIFQYYEEEERQRGNFPDRFSGHQFPNYSSELNVNALLLGDSALYLCASSRGLDYNEQFFGPGTRLTVL.

V usage is TRBV9 and J usage is TRBJ2-7; TRBD2 is a possible D gene (7 bases). V shed 0 bases and J shed 2 bases, with 15 bases lying between them. This CDR3 region has 16 residues. The germline gives CDR1 SGDLS, CDR2 YYNGEE. As DNA, the CDR3 is TGTGCCAGCAGCGTAGGAGGGGGGGCCTCAGCCTACGAGCAGTACTTC. Encoded protein: CASSVGGGASAYEQYF.

A single count supports this clone. As DNA, the CDR3 is TGTGCCAGCAGCTCCTACGGACAGGGTTATTCACCCCTCCACTTT. Residues: CASSSYGQGYSPLHF. The chain carries TRBV9 and TRBJ1-6; 8 nucleotides line up with TRBD1. With V trimmed by 4 bases and J by 8 bases, 8 bases remained unmatched. The CDR3 is 15 amino acids. Germline V gene lookup returns CDR1 SGDLS and CDR2 YYNGEE.